This TCR beta chain stems from a study of T cell repertoires in cytomegalovirus infection. On the study more broadly: From public TCR beta signatures came an indication of both CMV infection and matching HLA type.

Each CDR3 protein gets one entry after TCRdb re-called the reads with MiXCR. This sample has about 500,000 distinct CDR3 sequences, with roughly a third found just once. Study results and caveats: Identification of carriers of CMV plus the relevant HLA was performed using cumulative public TCR beta family frequency.

Trimming cost V 7 bases and J 3 bases; bases outside gene matches: 4. The CDR3 is made up of 15 amino acids. Germline CDR1 is SEHNR and CDR2 is FQNEAQ (reference sequence). This clonotype was counted a few times. Its antigen is undetermined. The V and J genes are TRBV7-9 and TRBJ2-2; 11 bases map to TRBD1. The source material was cultured PBMCs, sampled from culture after CMV antigen stimulation. This receptor was taken from a human donor in good health (CMV status not recorded). Some clones in this sample may be carry-over from other donors' samples. DNA for the CDR3: TGTGCCAGCACCCCGGGACAGGGGGACACCGGGGAGCTGTTTTTT. It encodes CASTPGQGDTGELFF.